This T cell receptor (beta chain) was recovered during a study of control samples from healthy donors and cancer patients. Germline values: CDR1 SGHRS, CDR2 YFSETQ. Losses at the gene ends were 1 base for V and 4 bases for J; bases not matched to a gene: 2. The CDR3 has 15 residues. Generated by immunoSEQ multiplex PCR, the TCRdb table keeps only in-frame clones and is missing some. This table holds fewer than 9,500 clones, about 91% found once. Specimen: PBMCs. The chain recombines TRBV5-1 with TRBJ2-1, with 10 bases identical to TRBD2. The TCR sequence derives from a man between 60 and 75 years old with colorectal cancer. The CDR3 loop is CASSLNSGGYNEQFF. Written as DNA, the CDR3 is TGCGCCAGCAGCTTGAATAGCGGGGGGTACAATGAGCAGTTCTTC.